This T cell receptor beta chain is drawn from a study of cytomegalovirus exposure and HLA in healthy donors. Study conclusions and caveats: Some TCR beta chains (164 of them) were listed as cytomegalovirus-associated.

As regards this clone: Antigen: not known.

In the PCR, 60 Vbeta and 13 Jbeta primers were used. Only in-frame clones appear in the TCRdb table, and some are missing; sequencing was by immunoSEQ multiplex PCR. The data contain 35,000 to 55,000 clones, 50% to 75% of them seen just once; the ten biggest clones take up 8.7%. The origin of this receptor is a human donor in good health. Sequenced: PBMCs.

CDR3 nucleotides: TGTGCCAGCAGCTTAAACGCCAGGGGGGTCACCGGGGAGCTGTTTTTT. Protein: CASSLNARGVTGELFF. This sequence joins TRBV7-2 and TRBJ2-2; a possible D gene is TRBD1 (7 bases). V gave up 2 bases and J gave up 4 bases, with 14 bases separating them. The length of the CDR3 is 16 residues. Germline CDR1 SGHTA, CDR2 FQGNSA.